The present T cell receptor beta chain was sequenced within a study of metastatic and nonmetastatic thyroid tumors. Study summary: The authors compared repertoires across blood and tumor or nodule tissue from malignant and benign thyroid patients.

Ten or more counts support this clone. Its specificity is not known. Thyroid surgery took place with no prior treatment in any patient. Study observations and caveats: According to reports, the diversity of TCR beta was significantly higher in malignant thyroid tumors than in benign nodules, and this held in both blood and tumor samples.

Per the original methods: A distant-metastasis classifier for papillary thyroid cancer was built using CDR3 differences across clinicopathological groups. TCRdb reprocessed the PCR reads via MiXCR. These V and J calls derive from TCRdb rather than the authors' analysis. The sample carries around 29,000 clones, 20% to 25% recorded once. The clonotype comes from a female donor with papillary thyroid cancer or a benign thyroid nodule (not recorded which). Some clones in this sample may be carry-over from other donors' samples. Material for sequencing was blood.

CDR3: CASSLRHYNEQFF. In DNA, the CDR3 is TGTGCCAGCAGCTTAAGGCATTACAATGAGCAGTTCTTC. The chain uses TRBV7-6 and TRBJ2-1; no clear D. Trimming shortened V by 2 bases and J by 4 bases, and 6 bases separated the two germline ends. There are 13 residues in the CDR3. The germline gives CDR1 SGHVS, CDR2 FNYEAQ. Looking up the rest from reference TRBV7-6 and TRBJ2-1 gives the full variable domain: GAGVSQSPRYKVTKRGQDVALRCDPISGHVSLYWYRQALGQGPEFLTYFNYEAQQDKSGLPNDRFSAERPEGSISTLTIQRTEQRDSAMYRCASSLRHYNEQFFGPGTRLTVL.